This T cell receptor (beta chain) stems from a study of T cells in Graves' hyperthyroidism and ophthalmopathy. TCR beta CDR3 region amplification was performed from RNA transcripts. HTBI primers were employed in a first-round RT-PCR of the TCR CDR3. TCRdb recomputed calls from the multiplex PCR reads with MiXCR, one row per CDR3 protein. The sample carries around 260,000 distinct CDR3 sequences, 25% recorded once. The V gene lost 4 bases and the J gene lost 1 base, with 16 bases spanning the gap. CDR1 is SGHAT and CDR2 is FQDESV in the germline V gene (reference sequence). This CDR3 is 16 amino acids long.

The chain recombines TRBV11-1 with TRBJ1-2; D not resolved. Material: blood. This receptor was identified in a man between 40 and 49 years old with Graves' hyperthyroidism that later progressed to Graves' ophthalmopathy. In DNA, the CDR3 is TGTGCCAGCAGCTCGACCGCCTGGCGCAGTAACTATGGCTACACCTTC. It yields the protein CASSSTAWRSNYGYTF.